The entry below describes one T cell receptor beta chain. This sample is drawn from a study of blood T cell repertoires in COVID-19. About the study: COVID-19 samples collected from the United States, Italy and Spain covered acute and convalescent phases.

Method: immunoSEQ multiplex PCR; TCRdb's copy keeps in-frame clones and lacks some. Found here are more than 50,000 clones, more than 80% of them singletons; the top ten hold around an eighth. In germline, CDR1 is LNHDA, CDR2 SQIVND (reference sequence). V was clipped by 1 base and J by 6 bases, with 7 bases between them. The CDR3 runs to 12 residues. This sequence originates from a human donor with active COVID-19. The donor label of this sample is uncertain. The genes are TRBV19 and TRBJ2-7, with D perhaps matching TRBD1 (6 bases). The specimen was peripheral blood. The CDR3 bases are TGTGCCAGTAGTATAGCCAGGGGCGAGCAGTACGTC. This sequence encodes CASSIARGEQYV.